This is a list of T cell receptor beta chains from one sample in a study of blood T cell repertoires in COVID-19. Some clones are missing from TCRdb's copy, which holds only in-frame ones; the method was immunoSEQ multiplex PCR. The profile shows 400,000 to 500,000 clones, more than 70% of them singletons. Sequences were obtained from PBMCs or T cells enriched from blood (not recorded which). Receptor source: a woman between 18 and 29 years old who had been exposed to COVID-19. Each CDR3 is given with its conserved first and last residue. A D gene is named only where the DNA matches it firmly.

CASSVKTGDIHSGNTIYF TRBD1 TRBJ1-3 TRBV9
CASSSTGDNSPLHF TRBD1 TRBJ1-6 TRBV7-9
CASSNGTPLQNYTF . TRBJ1-2 TRBV6-4
CASSHGQPNQPQHF . TRBJ1-5 TRBV4-1
CAISGGPQETQYF . TRBJ2-5 TRBV10-3
CASSRQGYQPQHF TRBD1 TRBJ1-5 TRBV12-3/TRBV12-4
CASSIWTGGPEQYF TRBD1 TRBJ2-7 TRBV19
CASSLLTVNTEAFF . TRBJ1-1 TRBV5-1
CASSEEQGFGQYF . TRBJ2-7 TRBV10-1
CASSFLRPPSTDTQYF . TRBJ2-3 TRBV14
CASSMDLGLVPYNEQFF TRBD2 TRBJ2-1 TRBV19
CASSQELSNQPQHF . TRBJ1-5 TRBV18
CASSSGRGLEGYTF . TRBJ1-2 TRBV13
CAWSTGNRYEQYF TRBD1 TRBJ2-7 TRBV30
CASSSGDGQNEQFF . TRBJ2-1 TRBV13
CSVEGVWSEPGNTIYF . TRBJ1-3 TRBV29-1
CASSQSRNYGYTF . TRBJ1-2 TRBV23-1
CATTRNINYGYTF . TRBJ1-2 TRBV27
CASSTQGIGQETQYF . TRBJ2-5 TRBV7-8
CASSSGTHPYGYTF . TRBJ1-2 TRBV28
CASSLGVSETGRYF TRBD1 TRBJ2-7 TRBV5-6
CASYPGRSGNTIYF . TRBJ1-3 TRBV6-5
CASSSGMGTGDEKLFF TRBD1 TRBJ1-4 TRBV7-9
CASSHGQGDYEQYF TRBD1 TRBJ2-7 TRBV5-6
CASSLGGSGGAVPKLKQYF TRBD2 TRBJ2-7 TRBV7-8
CSSSRGRQETQYF . TRBJ2-5 TRBV29-1
CASSEAEQGVRDIQYF TRBD1 TRBJ2-4 TRBV2